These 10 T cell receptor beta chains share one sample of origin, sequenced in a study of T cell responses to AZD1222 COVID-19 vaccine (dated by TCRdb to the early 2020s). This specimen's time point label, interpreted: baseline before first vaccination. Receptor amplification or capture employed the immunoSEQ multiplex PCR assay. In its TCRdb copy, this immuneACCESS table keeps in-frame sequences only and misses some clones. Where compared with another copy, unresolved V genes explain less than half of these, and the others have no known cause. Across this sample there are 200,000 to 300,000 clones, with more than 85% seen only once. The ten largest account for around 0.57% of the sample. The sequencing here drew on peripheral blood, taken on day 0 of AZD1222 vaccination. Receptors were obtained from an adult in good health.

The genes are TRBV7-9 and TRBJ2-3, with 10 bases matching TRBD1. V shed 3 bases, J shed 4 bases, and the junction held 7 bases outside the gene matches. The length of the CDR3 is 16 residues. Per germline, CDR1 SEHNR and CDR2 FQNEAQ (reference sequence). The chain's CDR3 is CASSFWGQGSPDTQYF. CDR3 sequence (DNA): TGTGCCAGCAGCTTTTGGGGACAGGGGAGTCCAGATACGCAGTATTTT.

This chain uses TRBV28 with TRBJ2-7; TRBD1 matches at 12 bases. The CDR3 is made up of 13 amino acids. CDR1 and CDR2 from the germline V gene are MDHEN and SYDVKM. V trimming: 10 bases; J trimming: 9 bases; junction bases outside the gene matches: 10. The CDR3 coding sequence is TGTGCCACCCTCGGGACAGGGGGCGCAGGGCAGTACTTC. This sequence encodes CATLGTGGAGQYF.

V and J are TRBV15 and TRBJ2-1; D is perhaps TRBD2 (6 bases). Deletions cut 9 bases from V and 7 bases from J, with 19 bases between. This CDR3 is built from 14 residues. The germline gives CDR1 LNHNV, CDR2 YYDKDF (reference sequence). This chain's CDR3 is CATGERGLSNEQFF. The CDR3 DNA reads TGTGCCACGGGAGAACGGGGGTTGTCAAATGAGCAGTTCTTC.

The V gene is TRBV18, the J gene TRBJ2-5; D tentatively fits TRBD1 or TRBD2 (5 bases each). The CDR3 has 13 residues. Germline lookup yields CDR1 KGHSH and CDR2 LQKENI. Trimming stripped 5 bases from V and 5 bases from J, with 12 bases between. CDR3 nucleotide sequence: TGTGCCAGCTCAGTGTCGGGACGGGAGACCCAGTACTTC. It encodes CASSVSGRETQYF.

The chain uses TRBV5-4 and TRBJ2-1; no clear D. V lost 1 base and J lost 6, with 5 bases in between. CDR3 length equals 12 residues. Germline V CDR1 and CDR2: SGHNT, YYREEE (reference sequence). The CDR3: CASSLRSNEQFF. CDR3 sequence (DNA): TGTGCCAGCAGCTTGAGGAGCAATGAGCAGTTCTTC.

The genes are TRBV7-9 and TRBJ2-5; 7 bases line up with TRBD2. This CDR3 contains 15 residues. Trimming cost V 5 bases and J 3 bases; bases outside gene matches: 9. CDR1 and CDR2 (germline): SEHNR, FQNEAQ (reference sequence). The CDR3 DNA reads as TGTGCCAGCAGCCCCCTAGCGGTAGGCAAAGAGACCCAGTACTTC. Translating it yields CASSPLAVGKETQYF.

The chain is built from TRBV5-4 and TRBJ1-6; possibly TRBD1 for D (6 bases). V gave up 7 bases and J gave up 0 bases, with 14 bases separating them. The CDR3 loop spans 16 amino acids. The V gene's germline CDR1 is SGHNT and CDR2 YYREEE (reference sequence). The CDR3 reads CASGRQASSYNSPLHF. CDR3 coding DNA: TGTGCCAGCGGAAGACAGGCGAGCTCCTATAATTCACCCCTCCACTTT.

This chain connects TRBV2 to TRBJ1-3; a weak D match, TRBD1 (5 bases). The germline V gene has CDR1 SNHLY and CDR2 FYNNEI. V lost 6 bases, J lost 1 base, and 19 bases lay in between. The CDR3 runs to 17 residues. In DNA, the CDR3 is TGTGCCAGCAGGAACCCAACGGGGGAAAAGTCTGGAAACACCATATATTTT. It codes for CASRNPTGEKSGNTIYF.

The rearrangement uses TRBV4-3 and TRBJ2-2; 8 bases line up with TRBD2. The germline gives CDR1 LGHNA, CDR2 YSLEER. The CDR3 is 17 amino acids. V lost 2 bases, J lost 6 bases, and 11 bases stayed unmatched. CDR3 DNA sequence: TGCGCCAGCAGCCAATTCGCCGGGGGGGCGACCCCCGGGGAGCTGTTTTTT. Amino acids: CASSQFAGGATPGELFF.

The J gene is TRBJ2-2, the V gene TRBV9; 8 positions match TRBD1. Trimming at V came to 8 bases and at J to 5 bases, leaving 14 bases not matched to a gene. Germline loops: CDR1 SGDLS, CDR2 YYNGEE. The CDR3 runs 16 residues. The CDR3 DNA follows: TGTGCCAGGGGGGGACAGGTTAAGGATTGGACCGGGGAGCTGTTTTTT. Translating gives CARGGQVKDWTGELFF.